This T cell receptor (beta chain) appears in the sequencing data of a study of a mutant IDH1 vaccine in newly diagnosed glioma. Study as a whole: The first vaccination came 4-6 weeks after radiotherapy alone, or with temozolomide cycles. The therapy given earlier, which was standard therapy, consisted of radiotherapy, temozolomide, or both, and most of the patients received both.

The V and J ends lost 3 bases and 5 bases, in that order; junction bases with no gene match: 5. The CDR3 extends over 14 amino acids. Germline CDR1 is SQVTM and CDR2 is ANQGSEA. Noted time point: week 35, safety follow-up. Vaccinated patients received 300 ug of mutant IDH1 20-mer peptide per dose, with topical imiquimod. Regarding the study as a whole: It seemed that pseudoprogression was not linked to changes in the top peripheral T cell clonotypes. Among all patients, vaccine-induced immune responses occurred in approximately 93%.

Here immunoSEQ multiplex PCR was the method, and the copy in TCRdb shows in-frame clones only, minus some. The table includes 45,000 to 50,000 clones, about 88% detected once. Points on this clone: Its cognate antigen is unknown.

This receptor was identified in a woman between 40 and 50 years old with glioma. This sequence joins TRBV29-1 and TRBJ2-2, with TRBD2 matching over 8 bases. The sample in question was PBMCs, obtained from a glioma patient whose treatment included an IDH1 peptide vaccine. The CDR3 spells CSVEYGRGTGELFF. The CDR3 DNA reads TGCAGCGTTGAGTACGGGAGGGGTACCGGGGAGCTGTTTTTT.